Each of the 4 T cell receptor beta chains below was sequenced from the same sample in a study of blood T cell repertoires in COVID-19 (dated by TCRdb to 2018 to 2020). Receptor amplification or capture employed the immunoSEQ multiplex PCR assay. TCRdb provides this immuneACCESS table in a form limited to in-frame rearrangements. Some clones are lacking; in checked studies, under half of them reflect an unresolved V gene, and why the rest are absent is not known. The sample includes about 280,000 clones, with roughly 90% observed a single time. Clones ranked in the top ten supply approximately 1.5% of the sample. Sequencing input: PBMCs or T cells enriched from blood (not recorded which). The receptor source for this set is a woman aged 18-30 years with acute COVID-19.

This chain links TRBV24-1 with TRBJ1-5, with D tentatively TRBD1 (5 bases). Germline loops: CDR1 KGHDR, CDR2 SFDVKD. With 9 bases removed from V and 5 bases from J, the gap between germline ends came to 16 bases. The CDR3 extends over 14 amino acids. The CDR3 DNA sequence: TGTGCCACCGGCCCTAAGGGGTTCGATCAGCCCCAGCATTTT. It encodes CATGPKGFDQPQHF.

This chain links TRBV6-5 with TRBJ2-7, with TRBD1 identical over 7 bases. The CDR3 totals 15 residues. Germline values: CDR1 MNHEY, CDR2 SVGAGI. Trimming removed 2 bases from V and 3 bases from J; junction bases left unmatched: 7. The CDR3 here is CASSYGDRAGYEQYF. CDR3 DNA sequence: TGTGCCAGCAGTTACGGCGACAGGGCAGGCTACGAGCAGTACTTC.

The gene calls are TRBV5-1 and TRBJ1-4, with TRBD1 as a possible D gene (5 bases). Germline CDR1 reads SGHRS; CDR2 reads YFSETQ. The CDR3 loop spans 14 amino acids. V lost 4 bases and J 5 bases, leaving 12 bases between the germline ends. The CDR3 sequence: CASSKGPKNEKLFF. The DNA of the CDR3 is TGCGCCAGCAGCAAGGGGCCGAAGAATGAAAAACTGTTTTTT.

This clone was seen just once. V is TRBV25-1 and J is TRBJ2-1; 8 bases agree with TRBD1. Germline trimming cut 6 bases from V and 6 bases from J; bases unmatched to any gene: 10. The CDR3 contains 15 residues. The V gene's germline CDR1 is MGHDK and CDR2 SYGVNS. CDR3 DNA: TGTGCCAGCAGCACTACAGGGGGTAGGGGCAATGAGCAGTTCTTC. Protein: CASSTTGGRGNEQFF.